These 14 T cell receptor beta chains came from one sample sequenced in a study of T cell responses to AZD1222 COVID-19 vaccine. Sequenced by immunoSEQ multiplex PCR; TCRdb stores in-frame clones only, minus some. The sample has approximately 80,000 clones, around 81% seen once. Sequencing used peripheral blood, obtained on day 0 of AZD1222 vaccination. The receptor set was obtained from an adult in good health.

The chain is built from TRBV6-5 and TRBJ2-3, with D possibly being TRBD1 or TRBD2 (6 bases each). Germline V gene lookup returns CDR1 MNHEY and CDR2 SVGAGI. Trimming shortened V by 8 bases and J by 2 bases, and 14 bases separated the two germline ends. This CDR3 is 14 amino acids long. CDR3 in amino acids: CASAKGGITDTQYF. The CDR3 nucleotides read TGTGCCAGCGCTAAAGGGGGGATCACAGATACGCAGTATTTT.

This clone was detected many times. The chain carries TRBV5-1 and TRBJ2-2; 9 bases align to TRBD1. V was pared by 0 bases and J by 5 bases, with 8 bases of the junction left unmatched. The CDR3 is 17 residues long. Looked up from germline, CDR1 is SGHRS and CDR2 is YFSETQ. The CDR3 region is CASSLESPGQGTGELFF. CDR3 sequence (DNA): TGCGCCAGCAGCTTGGAGTCCCCGGGACAGGGAACCGGGGAGCTGTTTTTT.

The chain has TRBV27 and TRBJ2-2, with no clear D. Trimming took off 3 bases at V and 2 bases at J, with 7 bases between the two ends. Germline CDR1 MNHEY, CDR2 SMNVEV (reference sequence). The CDR3 has 14 amino acids. The chain's CDR3 is CASSLDGNTGELFF. CDR3 in DNA: TGTGCCAGCAGTTTGGACGGTAACACCGGGGAGCTGTTTTTT.

The chain couples TRBV29-1 to TRBJ1-1; maybe TRBD1 (6 bases). CDR1 SQVTM and CDR2 ANQGSEA come from the germline V gene. This CDR3 comprises 12 residues. V was pared by 8 bases and J by 0 bases, with 10 bases between. This chain's CDR3 is CSTGQMNTEAFF. CDR3 in DNA: TGCAGCACTGGACAGATGAACACTGAAGCTTTCTTT.

The chain combines TRBV3-1 (or the pseudogene TRBV3-2) with TRBJ1-4, with D possibly TRBD1 on 6 matching bases. V was shortened by 0 bases and J by 8 bases, with 22 bases between the two germline ends. The V gene's germline CDR1 is LGHDT and CDR2 YNNKEL (reference sequence). CDR3 length equals 18 residues. The CDR3: CASSQDALIQGKGEKLFF. The CDR3 bases are TGTGCCAGCAGCCAAGATGCCCTAATACAGGGAAAGGGCGAAAAACTGTTTTTT.

The chain carries TRBV4-1 and TRBJ1-6, with D tentatively TRBD1 (6 bases). Trimming took off 4 bases at V and 0 bases at J, with 7 bases between the two ends. This CDR3 spans 15 amino acids. Germline lookup yields CDR1 MGHRA and CDR2 YSYEKL. The CDR3 DNA reads TGCGCCAGCAGCCCGGACAGCTCCTATAATTCACCCCTCCACTTT. Translated: CASSPDSSYNSPLHF.

The chain carries TRBV25-1 and TRBJ2-2, with unresolved D. In germline, CDR1 is MGHDK, CDR2 SYGVNS. The CDR3 extends over 11 amino acids. V lost 6 bases to trimming and J lost 6 bases, with 5 bases between them. The CDR3 is CASSLSGELFF. CDR3 in DNA: TGTGCCAGCAGCCTCTCCGGGGAGCTGTTTTTT.

The chain recombines TRBV25-1 with TRBJ1-2; 10 nucleotides agree with TRBD1. Trimming took 1 base from V and 4 from J; bases not matched to a gene: 6. Looked up from germline, CDR1 is MGHDK and CDR2 is SYGVNS. This CDR3 is built from 16 residues. The CDR3 nucleotides are TGTGCCAGCAGTGAATTAGAGGGACAGGGGAGCTATGGCTACACCTTC. This sequence encodes CASSELEGQGSYGYTF.

CDR3 region: CATSYSGRAYNEQFF. The DNA of the CDR3 is TGTGCCACAAGCTATAGCGGCCGAGCCTACAATGAGCAGTTCTTC. The V call is TRBV24-1, the J call TRBJ2-1, with D possibly matching TRBD2 (6 bases). The CDR3 extends over 15 amino acids. V was pared by 10 bases and J by 2 bases, with 17 bases between. The germline CDR1 and CDR2 sequences are KGHDR and SFDVKD.

The chain joins TRBV4-1 to TRBJ2-1; unclear D gene. The CDR3 sequence is 16 residues long. From germline, CDR1 is MGHRA and CDR2 YSYEKL. Trimming left V 1 base short and J 6 bases short, with 16 bases between. The CDR3 loop reads CASSQVNSLWGNEQFF. CDR3 nucleotides: TGCGCCAGCAGCCAAGTCAACAGCCTGTGGGGCAATGAGCAGTTCTTC.

The V gene is TRBV6-1, the J gene TRBJ1-1; TRBD1 matches at 9 bases. This CDR3 spans 15 amino acids. Losses at the gene ends were 3 bases for V and 1 base for J; bases not matched to a gene: 3. Looked up from germline, CDR1 is MNHNS and CDR2 is SASEGT. DNA of the CDR3: TGTGCCAGCAGTGAGCCGGGACAGGGGAACACTGAAGCTTTCTTT. It translates to CASSEPGQGNTEAFF.

The chain joins TRBV29-1 to TRBJ2-2, with a tentative D call TRBD1 (5 bases). Trimming took off 5 bases at V and 0 bases at J, with 10 bases between the two ends. The CDR3 length is 14 residues. Per the germline V gene, CDR1 is SQVTM and CDR2 is ANQGSEA. This CDR3 reads CSVFSTANTGELFF. The CDR3 DNA is TGCAGCGTTTTTTCGACAGCGAACACCGGGGAGCTGTTTTTT.

The chain links TRBV18 to TRBJ2-7; no clear D gene. Trimming left V 2 bases short and J 6 bases short, with 14 bases between. Germline V gene sequence: CDR1 KGHSH, CDR2 LQKENI. The CDR3 has 14 residues. Written as DNA, the CDR3 is TGTGCCAGCTCACCAGGTCGGACGAGGCCCGAGCAGTACTTC. Amino acids: CASSPGRTRPEQYF.

The V and J genes are TRBV10-2 and TRBJ2-7, with 9 bases aligning to TRBD1. Trimming took 6 bases from V and 2 from J; bases not matched to a gene: 5. CDR1 and CDR2 from the germline V gene are WSHSY and SAAADI. The CDR3 consists of 14 residues. The CDR3 loop is CASRPGQGPYEQYF. CDR3 bases: TGCGCCAGCAGGCCGGGACAGGGTCCCTACGAGCAGTACTTC.